This TCR beta chain was retrieved from a study of shared clonotypes between healthy human individuals. In the study overall: Serving as donors were a couple of women and a few men, whose ages spanned 18 to 49.

Of note for this clone: The antigen is undetermined.

Subsets obtained from CD4+ cells comprised CD45RA+ naive and CD45RA-negative memory cells. Broader study findings: A handful of donors held approximately 4.5% of naive CD4 clonotypes in common.

CDR1 is SEHNR, CDR2 FQNEAQ, per germline (reference sequence). The V gene lost 7 bases and the J gene lost 3 bases, with 16 bases spanning the gap. The CDR3 has 15 residues. The authors distributed each subset's genomic DNA evenly over several immunoSEQ plates. Method: immunoSEQ multiplex PCR; TCRdb's copy keeps in-frame clones and lacks some. Here the sample spans some 2.3 million clones, approximately 95% being singletons. V is TRBV7-9 and J is TRBJ2-1; D may be TRBD2 (6 bases). The TCR comes from a young man in good health. Some clones in this sample may be carry-over from other donors' samples. Sequencing used naive CD4+ T cells from PBMCs. Subset indicated: CD45RA+ positively selected. The DNA for the CDR3 is TGTGCCAGCACCGAAAGCGGGTCAAGCTACAATGAGCAGTTCTTC. Translating it yields CASTESGSSYNEQFF. Together with reference TRBV7-9 and TRBJ2-1, the CDR3 gives the full variable domain: DTGVSQNPRHKITKRGQNVTFRCDPISEHNRLYWYRQTLGQGPEFLTYFQNEAQLEKSRLLSDRFSAERPKGSFSTLEIQRTEQGDSAMYLCASTESGSSYNEQFFGPGTRLTVL.